Listed below are T cell receptor beta chains from one sample, sequenced in a study of shared clonotypes between healthy human individuals. Method: immunoSEQ multiplex PCR; TCRdb's copy keeps in-frame clones and lacks some. This sample has some 900,000 clones, with around 80% found just once. Sample: memory CD4+ T cells sorted from blood. Receptor source: a man between 18 and 29 years old in good health. Both conserved end residues are part of each CDR3. D genes are given only for firm matches. Clone size, where shown, is once, few, many, or a class for clones that have expanded.

CDR3nt: TGTGCCAGCAGCTCGACTAGCGGAAACACAGATACGCAGTATTTT
CDR3aa: CASSSTSGNTDTQYF
len: 15
v_gene: TRBV5-4
d_gene: TRBD2
j_gene: TRBJ2-3
abundance: -

CDR3nt: TGTGCCATCAGGACCCTCGGGACAGGGGAAGATGGGGGAGCAGATACGCAGTATTTT
CDR3aa: CAIRTLGTGEDGGADTQYF
len: 19
v_gene: TRBV10-3
d_gene: TRBD1
j_gene: TRBJ2-3
abundance: -

CDR3nt: TGTGCCAGCAGTTTTGGGACAGAGAAGCCCCAGCATTTT
CDR3aa: CASSFGTEKPQHF
len: 13
v_gene: TRBV27
d_gene: TRBD1
j_gene: TRBJ1-5
abundance: -

CDR3nt: TGCAGCGTTGAAGATTGGGGACAGGGGAAGGCCTACGAGCAGTACTTC
CDR3aa: CSVEDWGQGKAYEQYF
len: 16
v_gene: TRBV29-1
d_gene: TRBD1
j_gene: TRBJ2-7
abundance: -

CDR3nt: TGTGCCAGCAGCTCCCGAAGGGGGACAGGGGGCACCGGGGGAGAGACCCAGTACTTC
CDR3aa: CASSSRRGTGGTGGETQYF
len: 19
v_gene: TRBV7-2
d_gene: TRBD1
j_gene: TRBJ2-5
abundance: few

CDR3nt: TGTGCCAGCAGCGTAGGGCGGCAGGGATACACAGATACGCAGTATTTT
CDR3aa: CASSVGRQGYTDTQYF
len: 16
v_gene: TRBV9
d_gene: -
j_gene: TRBJ2-3
abundance: -

CDR3nt: TGTGCCAGCAGCGTAGATGTCAGGGGGACCGGGGAGCTGTTTTTT
CDR3aa: CASSVDVRGTGELFF
len: 15
v_gene: TRBV9
d_gene: TRBD1
j_gene: TRBJ2-2
abundance: -

CDR3nt: TGTGCCAGCAGCTTTGGAGGGGCGGTGAGCTCCTACAATGAGCAGTTCTTC
CDR3aa: CASSFGGAVSSYNEQFF
len: 17
v_gene: TRBV5-4
d_gene: -
j_gene: TRBJ2-1
abundance: -

CDR3nt: TGTGCCTGGATCCGCGGGATTGGCTACACCTTC
CDR3aa: CAWIRGIGYTF
len: 11
v_gene: TRBV30
d_gene: -
j_gene: TRBJ1-2
abundance: few

CDR3nt: TGTGCCAGCAGCCCCGCGGCGGGCTCCTATAATTCACCCCTCCACTTT
CDR3aa: CASSPAAGSYNSPLHF
len: 16
v_gene: TRBV7-2
d_gene: -
j_gene: TRBJ1-6
abundance: -

CDR3nt: TGTGCCAGCAGCCCTAGCGGGGGGCCCCGGGAGACCCAGTACTTC
CDR3aa: CASSPSGGPRETQYF
len: 15
v_gene: TRBV6-5
d_gene: TRBD2
j_gene: TRBJ2-5
abundance: -

CDR3nt: TGTGCCAGCAGCCCCCTGCGGACAGAGCGGCGGCCATATAGCAATCAGCCCCAGCATTTT
CDR3aa: CASSPLRTERRPYSNQPQHF
len: 20
v_gene: TRBV7-6
d_gene: -
j_gene: TRBJ1-5
abundance: -

CDR3nt: TGTGCCAGCAATCCGGTACGTGACACTGAAGCTTTCTTT
CDR3aa: CASNPVRDTEAFF
len: 13
v_gene: TRBV28
d_gene: -
j_gene: TRBJ1-1
abundance: -

CDR3nt: TGCAGTGCTAGGGAAGATACGCAGTATTTT
CDR3aa: CSAREDTQYF
len: 10
v_gene: TRBV20-1
d_gene: -
j_gene: TRBJ2-3
abundance: once

CDR3nt: TGTGCCAGCAGTTTATCAGGGTCGGGGATTATCGATGGCTACACCTTC
CDR3aa: CASSLSGSGIIDGYTF
len: 16
v_gene: TRBV27
d_gene: -
j_gene: TRBJ1-2
abundance: -

CDR3nt: TGTGCCAGCACCCGGTCCGGAGGGAATTCACCCCTCCACTTT
CDR3aa: CASTRSGGNSPLHF
len: 14
v_gene: TRBV6-5
d_gene: -
j_gene: TRBJ1-6
abundance: -

CDR3nt: TGTGCCAGTTCCGAACCCAGGGGGATAGAGACCCAGTACTTC
CDR3aa: CASSEPRGIETQYF
len: 14
v_gene: TRBV4-2
d_gene: TRBD1
j_gene: TRBJ2-5
abundance: -

CDR3nt: TGTGCCAGCAGTGCGGCGGCAGGGACCCTTTACAATGAGCAGTTCTTC
CDR3aa: CASSAAAGTLYNEQFF
len: 16
v_gene: TRBV2
d_gene: -
j_gene: TRBJ2-1
abundance: -

CDR3nt: TGTGCCAGCCGAACTAGCAGCACAGATACGCAGTATTTT
CDR3aa: CASRTSSTDTQYF
len: 13
v_gene: TRBV27
d_gene: -
j_gene: TRBJ2-3
abundance: few

CDR3nt: TGTGCCAGCAGCTTGATCGGCAGTTTGAACACTGAAGCTTTCTTT
CDR3aa: CASSLIGSLNTEAFF
len: 15
v_gene: TRBV7-2
d_gene: -
j_gene: TRBJ1-1
abundance: -

CDR3nt: TGCGCCAGCAGCTTGGTTGGTAGGGGGCCAGGGGTGAACACTGAAGCTTTCTTT
CDR3aa: CASSLVGRGPGVNTEAFF
len: 18
v_gene: TRBV5-1
d_gene: TRBD1
j_gene: TRBJ1-1
abundance: -

CDR3nt: TGTGCCAGCAGCTTTAGCGGGCTTAGCACAGATACGCAGTATTTT
CDR3aa: CASSFSGLSTDTQYF
len: 15
v_gene: TRBV7-8
d_gene: TRBD2
j_gene: TRBJ2-3
abundance: few

CDR3nt: TGCGCCAGCAGTGTAGGTCTAGCAGGGGAGACCCAGTACTTC
CDR3aa: CASSVGLAGETQYF
len: 14
v_gene: TRBV10-1
d_gene: -
j_gene: TRBJ2-5
abundance: -

CDR3nt: TGTGCCAGCAGTGAATTATTAGCGGATAGCACAGATACGCAGTATTTT
CDR3aa: CASSELLADSTDTQYF
len: 16
v_gene: TRBV2
d_gene: -
j_gene: TRBJ2-3
abundance: -

CDR3nt: TGTGCCTGGAGTGGACTAGAGACCCAGTACTTC
CDR3aa: CAWSGLETQYF
len: 11
v_gene: TRBV30
d_gene: -
j_gene: TRBJ2-5
abundance: -

CDR3nt: TGTGCCAGCAGCCCACGACGGGACAGGGAGAGCACTGAAGCTTTCTTT
CDR3aa: CASSPRRDRESTEAFF
len: 16
v_gene: TRBV7-2
d_gene: TRBD1
j_gene: TRBJ1-1
abundance: -

CDR3nt: TGTGCCAGCAGCCGGACAGACGAGGAAATCACCGGGGAGCTGTTTTTT
CDR3aa: CASSRTDEEITGELFF
len: 16
v_gene: TRBV5-6
d_gene: -
j_gene: TRBJ2-2
abundance: -

CDR3nt: TGTGCCAGCCGTGACCCGGGGCAGGGAAACACCATATATTTT
CDR3aa: CASRDPGQGNTIYF
len: 14
v_gene: TRBV28
d_gene: -
j_gene: TRBJ1-3
abundance: -

CDR3nt: TGTGCCAGCAGCCCTAATGGGGCTATTACATCTGGGGCCAACGTCCTGACTTTC
CDR3aa: CASSPNGAITSGANVLTF
len: 18
v_gene: TRBV11-2
d_gene: -
j_gene: TRBJ2-6
abundance: -

CDR3nt: TGTGCCAGCAGCACCCCAGGCGGCACTGAAGCTTTCTTT
CDR3aa: CASSTPGGTEAFF
len: 13
v_gene: TRBV7-9
d_gene: -
j_gene: TRBJ1-1
abundance: few

CDR3nt: TGTGCCAGCAGCCAAGGGGGGCGCAAGCCCATCTATGGCTACACCTTC
CDR3aa: CASSQGGRKPIYGYTF
len: 16
v_gene: TRBV7-8
d_gene: -
j_gene: TRBJ1-2
abundance: -

CDR3nt: TGCAGCGTTGTATACAACTCCTACGAGCAGTACTTC
CDR3aa: CSVVYNSYEQYF
len: 12
v_gene: TRBV29-1
d_gene: -
j_gene: TRBJ2-7
abundance: -

CDR3nt: TGCGCCAGCAGCTTGGGCAGTAGTCAATATGGCTACACCTTC
CDR3aa: CASSLGSSQYGYTF
len: 14
v_gene: TRBV5-1
d_gene: -
j_gene: TRBJ1-2
abundance: few

CDR3nt: TGTGCCAGCAGCCAACTAGCGGGAGGGCCGAGCACAGATACGCAGTATTTT
CDR3aa: CASSQLAGGPSTDTQYF
len: 17
v_gene: TRBV14
d_gene: TRBD2
j_gene: TRBJ2-3
abundance: few

CDR3nt: TGTGCCTGGAGTGTATTCTCGGGAAGCTACGAGCAGTACTTC
CDR3aa: CAWSVFSGSYEQYF
len: 14
v_gene: TRBV30
d_gene: -
j_gene: TRBJ2-7
abundance: few

CDR3nt: TGTGCCAGTAGTGGCTTACCGGACAGACAAGAGACCCAGTACTTC
CDR3aa: CASSGLPDRQETQYF
len: 15
v_gene: TRBV19
d_gene: -
j_gene: TRBJ2-5
abundance: few

CDR3nt: TGTGCCAGCAGCTTGCCGTTTAATGAAAAACTGTTTTTT
CDR3aa: CASSLPFNEKLFF
len: 13
v_gene: TRBV5-6
d_gene: -
j_gene: TRBJ1-4
abundance: -

CDR3nt: TGCGCCAGCAGCTTGGAGGGGCCAGGGTTGGTCCCTGAACAGCCCCAGCATTTT
CDR3aa: CASSLEGPGLVPEQPQHF
len: 18
v_gene: TRBV5-1
d_gene: -
j_gene: TRBJ1-5
abundance: -

CDR3nt: TGTGCCAGCTCACCCGACAGGCGCGAGCAGTACTTC
CDR3aa: CASSPDRREQYF
len: 12
v_gene: TRBV18
d_gene: -
j_gene: TRBJ2-7
abundance: -

CDR3nt: TGTGCCAGCAGGGACAGGGTGGCTTATCAGCCCCAGCATTTT
CDR3aa: CASRDRVAYQPQHF
len: 14
v_gene: TRBV6-1
d_gene: TRBD1
j_gene: TRBJ1-5
abundance: -

CDR3nt: TGCGCCAGCAGCCAAACTTTCGAGGCCGGCACTGAAGCTTTCTTT
CDR3aa: CASSQTFEAGTEAFF
len: 15
v_gene: TRBV4-1
d_gene: -
j_gene: TRBJ1-1
abundance: -

CDR3nt: TGTGCCAGCTCACGGTACGAGGCCCGGGAGACCCAGTACTTC
CDR3aa: CASSRYEARETQYF
len: 14
v_gene: TRBV18
d_gene: -
j_gene: TRBJ2-5
abundance: once

CDR3nt: TGTGCCAGCAGCGTAGACAACTATGGCTACACCTTC
CDR3aa: CASSVDNYGYTF
len: 12
v_gene: TRBV9
d_gene: -
j_gene: TRBJ1-2
abundance: -

CDR3nt: TGTGCCAGCAGCTTGGCTGGGGACCTAAACATTCAGTACTTC
CDR3aa: CASSLAGDLNIQYF
len: 14
v_gene: TRBV5-4
d_gene: -
j_gene: TRBJ2-4
abundance: -

CDR3nt: TGTGCCAGCAGCGTACAGGGGACGGGGACCTACGAGCAGTACTTC
CDR3aa: CASSVQGTGTYEQYF
len: 15
v_gene: TRBV13
d_gene: TRBD1
j_gene: TRBJ2-7
abundance: few

CDR3nt: TGCGCCAGCAGCCGCATACAGGGAACCTCCAACTATGGCTACACCTTC
CDR3aa: CASSRIQGTSNYGYTF
len: 16
v_gene: TRBV4-1
d_gene: -
j_gene: TRBJ1-2
abundance: -

CDR3nt: TGTGCCAGCAGCTGGGGTCCACGTAATGAAAAACTGTTTTTT
CDR3aa: CASSWGPRNEKLFF
len: 14
v_gene: TRBV5-6
d_gene: -
j_gene: TRBJ1-4
abundance: -

CDR3nt: TGTGCCAGCAGTCCCGGAGACTTCTTCCAAGAGACCCAGTACTTC
CDR3aa: CASSPGDFFQETQYF
len: 15
v_gene: TRBV7-9
d_gene: -
j_gene: TRBJ2-5
abundance: -

CDR3nt: TGTGCCAGCAAGCCCGGACTAGCGGGCGCCGGGGAGCTGTTTTTT
CDR3aa: CASKPGLAGAGELFF
len: 15
v_gene: TRBV7-2
d_gene: TRBD2
j_gene: TRBJ2-2
abundance: -